This is a list of T cell receptor beta chains from one sample in a study of blood T cell repertoires in COVID-19. Method: immunoSEQ multiplex PCR; TCRdb's copy keeps in-frame clones and lacks some. The sample has roughly 80,000 clones; around 80% are singletons. Sequencing input: peripheral blood. These TCRs come from a man in his fifties or sixties with active or convalescent COVID-19. Each CDR3 is given without its conserved first and last residue. The order of the fields is V gene, J gene, CDR3 protein.

>TRBV6-5|TRBJ1-1
ASTDRGRSEAF
>TRBV11-3|TRBJ2-2
ASSLFFPGELF
>TRBV5-1|TRBJ2-3
ASSPPGSDTQY
>TRBV29-1|TRBJ1-1
SVEESVGTEAF
>TRBV7-9|TRBJ1-4
ASSLLQGPNEKLF
>TRBV2|TRBJ2-5
ASRVGTDKETQY
>TRBV7-3|TRBJ2-1
ASSPLTSTLNEQF
>TRBV5-1|TRBJ2-1
ASSPTGNPVERQF
>TRBV6-5|TRBJ2-7
ASSLAGSYEQY
>TRBV25-1|TRBJ2-7
ASSLSRGGLYNYEQY
>TRBV6-6|TRBJ2-7
ASSRVTGSYEQY
>TRBV6-1|TRBJ2-3
ASSETLLTSTDTQY
>TRBV6-2/TRBV6-3|TRBJ1-5
ASSNYRDNSNQPQH
>TRBV9|TRBJ2-7
ASSAGTGGDEQY
>TRBV12-3/TRBV12-4|TRBJ1-2
ASTTGDGYT
>TRBV28|TRBJ2-7
ASTGGLFEQY
>TRBV18|TRBJ1-3
ASSLGPGAGNTIY
>TRBV19|TRBJ2-7
ASGGRGENNEQY
>TRBV6-5|TRBJ1-5
ASSPTGLNQPQH
>TRBV4-1|TRBJ2-1
ASSQPGLGGNNEQF
>TRBV6-1|TRBJ2-3
ASSVHRDYSTDTQY
>TRBV12-3/TRBV12-4|TRBJ1-1
ASSLRTATEAF
>TRBV2|TRBJ2-7
ASSEALVGGPYEQY
>TRBV6-4|TRBJ2-2
ASSNGQGGTGELF
>TRBV21-1|TRBJ2-1
ASSFRGQTTNEQF
>TRBV6-5|TRBJ1-2
ASSYRTGDYGYT
>TRBV27|TRBJ1-6
ASTANNSPLH
>TRBV4-1|TRBJ1-1
ASSPLGRTEAF
>TRBV6-2/TRBV6-3|TRBJ2-3
ASSYPEQGRTDTQY
>TRBV7-2|TRBJ1-2
ASSLDSNYGYT
>TRBV7-2|TRBJ1-6
ASSARHHYYNSPLH
>TRBV7-3|TRBJ1-2
ASGNRDGYT
>TRBV30|TRBJ2-6
AWSAYSSGANVLT
>TRBV9|TRBJ1-2
ASSVRQGFGYT
>TRBV29-1|TRBJ1-2
SAIRGQGHGYT
>TRBV6-2/TRBV6-3|TRBJ1-5
ASSYSGQGWNQPQH
>TRBV7-2|TRBJ2-3
ASSLGLETQY
>TRBV7-2|TRBJ2-7
ASSLGPGSGAYEQY
>TRBV5-1|TRBJ1-2
ASSENRETNYGYT
>TRBV7-6|TRBJ2-7
ASSLLTGYSDEQY
>TRBV5-6|TRBJ1-5
ASSLVAGSNQPQH